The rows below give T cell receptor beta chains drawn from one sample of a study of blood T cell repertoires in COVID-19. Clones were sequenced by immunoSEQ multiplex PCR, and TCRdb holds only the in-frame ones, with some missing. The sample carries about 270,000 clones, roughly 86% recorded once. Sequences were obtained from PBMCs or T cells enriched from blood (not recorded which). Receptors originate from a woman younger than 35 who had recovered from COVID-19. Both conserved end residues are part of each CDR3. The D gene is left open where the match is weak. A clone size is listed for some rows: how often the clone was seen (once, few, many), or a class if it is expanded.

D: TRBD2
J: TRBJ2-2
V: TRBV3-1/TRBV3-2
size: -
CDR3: CASSQAGLGFANTGELFF
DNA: TGTGCCAGCAGCCAAGCAGGACTAGGATTCGCGAACACCGGGGAGCTGTTTTTT

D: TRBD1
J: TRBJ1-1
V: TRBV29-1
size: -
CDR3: CSVTGTGNTEAFF
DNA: TGCAGCGTTACAGGGACAGGGAACACTGAAGCTTTCTTT

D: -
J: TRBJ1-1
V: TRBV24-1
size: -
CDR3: CATSGGGDQAFF
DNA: TGTGCCACCAGTGGAGGCGGGGACCAAGCTTTCTTT

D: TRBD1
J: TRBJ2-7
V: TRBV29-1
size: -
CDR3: CSVDNPGGYEQYF
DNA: TGCAGCGTTGACAACCCAGGGGGCTACGAGCAGTACTTC

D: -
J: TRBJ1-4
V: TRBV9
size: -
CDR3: CASSTRPSGEKLFF
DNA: TGTGCCAGCAGCACTCGGCCAAGCGGCGAAAAACTGTTTTTT

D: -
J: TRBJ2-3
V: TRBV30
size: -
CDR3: CAWSVLAGAQYF
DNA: TGTGCCTGGAGTGTATTGGCGGGTGCGCAGTATTTT

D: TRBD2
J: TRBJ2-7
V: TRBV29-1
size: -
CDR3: CSVGLAGGSYEQYF
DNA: TGCAGCGTTGGACTAGCGGGAGGCTCCTACGAGCAGTACTTC

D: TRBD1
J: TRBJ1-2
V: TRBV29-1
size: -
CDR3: CSVAMTGWALNGYTF
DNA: TGCAGCGTGGCAATGACAGGGTGGGCCCTAAATGGCTACACCTTC

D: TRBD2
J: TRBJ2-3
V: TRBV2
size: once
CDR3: CASSVGGGRSDTQYF
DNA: TGTGCCAGCAGTGTCGGCGGGGGGAGGTCAGATACGCAGTATTTT

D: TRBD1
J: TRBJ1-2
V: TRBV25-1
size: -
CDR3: CASSQSEGAGYTF
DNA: TGTGCCAGCAGTCAATCAGAGGGGGCGGGCTACACCTTC